This T cell receptor (beta chain) was identified in a study of blood T cell repertoires in COVID-19. Per the germline V gene, CDR1 is MNHEY and CDR2 is SMNVEV (reference sequence). Unmatched junction bases numbered 5, after V lost 5 bases and J lost 3 bases. The length of the CDR3 is 15 residues. Profiled with immunoSEQ multiplex PCR; TCRdb holds only in-frame clones, not every one. The sample comprises about 480,000 clones, 88% of which are singletons, and approximately 8% rests with the top ten. Input material: PBMCs or T cells enriched from blood (not recorded which). The V and J genes are TRBV27 and TRBJ1-3; 9 positions match TRBD1. This TCR was sampled from a woman in her sixties who had recovered from COVID-19. CDR3 DNA sequence: TGTGCCAGCAGTCAGGACAGGGGCGGTGGAAACACCATATATTTT. Its protein is CASSQDRGGGNTIYF.